This entry lists 25 T cell receptor beta chains sequenced from one sample in a study of radiotherapy plus CTLA-4 blockade in lung cancer. The repertoire was sequenced with immunoSEQ multiplex PCR; TCRdb's copy has only in-frame clones and lacks some. The sample yields around 77,000 clones, roughly 74% seen once. Sequencing used peripheral blood, obtained from a patient treated with radiotherapy plus ipilimumab. Source of these receptors: a human donor with non-small cell lung cancer whose response to radiotherapy plus ipilimumab could not be evaluated.

This chain connects TRBV27 to TRBJ1-6, with D hard to call. Germline-derived CDR1 and CDR2 are MNHEY and SMNVEV (reference sequence). V lost 6 bases and J lost 7, with 16 bases in between. CDR3 length equals 15 residues. CDR3 sequence (DNA): TGTGCCAGCAGCCTTTTCGAGACAAGCAATTCACCCCTCCACTTT. Translating gives CASSLFETSNSPLHF.

This rearrangement joins TRBV4-1 to TRBJ2-1; D is uncertain. V was shortened by 2 bases and J by 8 bases, with 16 bases between the two germline ends. Germline V lookup: CDR1 MGHRA, CDR2 YSYEKL. The CDR3 has 15 residues. The CDR3 sequence: CASSQPLRLSHEQFF. CDR3 bases: TGCGCCAGCAGCCAACCTCTCCGGTTGAGCCATGAGCAGTTCTTC.

This clone was detected only once. V is TRBV9 and J is TRBJ1-2; 12 bases map to TRBD1. The CDR3 length is 15 residues. Germline values: CDR1 SGDLS, CDR2 YYNGEE. The junction had 4 bases not matched to a gene; V was cut back by 3 bases and J by 4 bases. The DNA of the CDR3 is TGTGCCAGCAGCGATGGGACAGGGGGCGTCTATGGCTACACCTTC. It encodes CASSDGTGGVYGYTF. Full variable domain (outside the CDR3, taken from reference TRBV9 and TRBJ1-2): DSGVTQTPKHLITATGQRVTLRCSPRSGDLSVYWYQQSLDQGLQFLIQYYNGEERAKGNILERFSAQQFPDLHSELNLSSLELGDSALYFCASSDGTGGVYGYTFGSGTRLTVV.

This chain uses TRBV2 with TRBJ2-7, with 13 nucleotides matching TRBD2. With 2 bases clipped from V and 4 bases from J, the junction kept 11 bases outside the gene matches. Germline lookup yields CDR1 SNHLY and CDR2 FYNNEI. This CDR3 comprises 18 residues. The CDR3 sequence: CASSETGLAGDSQYEQYF. CDR3 nucleotides: TGTGCCAGCAGTGAAACAGGACTAGCGGGGGACAGTCAATACGAGCAGTACTTC.

CDR3 nucleotide sequence: TGTGCCAGCTCCCCCAGCGGGGACACCTTCAGAAATACGCAGTATTTT. Its translation: CASSPSGDTFRNTQYF. The chain combines TRBV18 with TRBJ2-3, with a weak D call TRBD2 (7 bases). This CDR3 has 16 residues. V lost 6 bases, J lost 7 bases, and 23 bases lay in between. The germline V gene encodes CDR1 KGHSH and CDR2 LQKENI.

The rearrangement joins TRBV2 to TRBJ2-3; D may be TRBD2 (5 bases). The CDR3 is made up of 16 amino acids. CDR1 and CDR2 from the germline V gene are SNHLY and FYNNEI. V gave up 2 bases and J gave up 4 bases, with 16 bases separating them. CDR3 DNA sequence: TGTGCCAGCAGTGAATGGCAAGCGGAGGTGGCAGATACGCAGTATTTT. Protein product: CASSEWQAEVADTQYF.

The chain uses TRBV4-2 and TRBJ2-5, with D possibly matching TRBD2 (5 bases). The CDR3 is 12 residues long. Trimming removed 1 base from V and 7 bases from J, with 7 bases in between. Germline values: CDR1 LGHNA, CDR2 YNFKEQ. CDR3 nucleotide sequence: TGTGCCAGCAGCCAAGCGGCGGGGACCCAGTACTTC. Protein product: CASSQAAGTQYF.

The chain uses TRBV9 and TRBJ2-2; no clear D. The ends were cut back, 3 bases at V and 5 bases at J, with 5 bases in the middle. The CDR3 extends over 12 amino acids. CDR1 is SGDLS, CDR2 YYNGEE, per germline. DNA of the CDR3: TGTGCCAGCAGCGATCGGACCGGGGAGCTGTTTTTT. Translation gives CASSDRTGELFF.

About this clone: The junction does not match germline at one end; this may be a read error. V and J are TRBV2 and TRBJ2-2; the D gene is possibly TRBD2 (5 bases). The CDR3 runs to 13 residues. CDR1 and CDR2 (germline): SNHLY, FYNNEI. CDR3 DNA sequence: TGTGCCAGCCGTGAGTGGGAGACCGGGGAGCTGTTTTTT. Protein: CASREWETGELFF.

J is TRBJ1-2 and V is TRBV15; no firm D call. Trimming took 4 bases from V and 3 from J, leaving 12 bases between them. The CDR3 spans 14 residues. Germline V CDR1 and CDR2: LNHNV, YYDKDF (reference sequence). Here the CDR3 DNA reads TGTGCCACCAGCATTGCGGCTCCGGACTATGGCTACACCTTC. The encoded protein is CATSIAAPDYGYTF.

The rearrangement uses TRBV27 and TRBJ1-2; tentative D call: TRBD1 (5 bases). The CDR3 extends over 14 amino acids. Trimming shortened V by 0 bases and J by 8 bases, and 13 bases separated the two germline ends. CDR1 MNHEY and CDR2 SMNVEV come from the germline V gene (reference sequence). DNA for the CDR3: TGTGCCAGCAGTTTATCCGGGGGGGACCGAGGCTACACCTTC. Its protein product is CASSLSGGDRGYTF.

V gene TRBV30 combines with J gene TRBJ1-5, with 8 positions matching TRBD1. Germline V gene lookup returns CDR1 GTSNPN and CDR2 SVGIG (reference sequence). The length of the CDR3 is 13 residues. The junction had 5 bases not matched to a gene; V was cut back by 5 bases and J by 5 bases. The CDR3 region is CAWGDRPYQPQHF. CDR3 in DNA: TGTGCCTGGGGGGACAGGCCGTATCAGCCCCAGCATTTT.

This chain uses TRBV18 with TRBJ2-2; D possibly corresponds to TRBD1 (6 bases). The CDR3 has 14 residues. The V end was cut by 4 bases, the J end by 1 base, with 7 bases between. The germline gives CDR1 KGHSH, CDR2 LQKENI. The CDR3 here is CASSRQENTGELFF. The CDR3 DNA follows: TGTGCCAGCTCACGACAGGAGAACACCGGGGAGCTGTTTTTT.

V gene TRBV4-1 combines with J gene TRBJ1-5; tentative D call: TRBD1 (5 bases). Germline-derived CDR1 and CDR2 are MGHRA and YSYEKL. The CDR3 length is 16 residues. Trimming removed 4 bases from V and 2 bases from J, with 15 bases in between. The CDR3 nucleotides read TGCGCCAGCAGCCCGGGACTACTTCTGGGCAATCAGCCCCAGCATTTT. This sequence encodes CASSPGLLLGNQPQHF.

This chain connects TRBV30 to TRBJ1-1; D gene uncertain. Trimming took 4 bases from V and 2 from J, leaving 11 bases between them. CDR3 size: 13 residues. CDR1 and CDR2 from the germline V gene are GTSNPN and SVGIG (reference sequence). CDR3 region: CAWTTTGNTEAFF. Written as DNA, the CDR3 is TGTGCCTGGACTACGACTGGTAACACTGAAGCTTTCTTT.

The genes are TRBV28 and TRBJ1-5; D gene uncertain. V dropped 3 bases and J dropped 5 bases, with 8 bases sitting between them. The CDR3 is made up of 13 amino acids. Germline V gives CDR1 MDHEN, CDR2 SYDVKM. In DNA, the CDR3 is TGTGCCAGCAGTTTGACTGCGGATCAGCCCCAGCATTTT. As protein: CASSLTADQPQHF.

In this sample, this clone turned up a few times. The chain carries TRBV5-6 and TRBJ1-2; TRBD1 is a possible D gene (6 bases). CDR3 size: 15 residues. V gave up 3 bases and J gave up 3 bases, with 15 bases separating them. Per the germline V gene, CDR1 is SGHDT and CDR2 is YYEEEE. CDR3 protein: CASSSVWGRDYGYTF. CDR3 bases: TGTGCCAGCAGCTCCGTATGGGGGCGCGACTATGGCTACACCTTC.

This clone occurred a few times. The chain employs TRBV11-1 and TRBJ2-3; 7 bases match TRBD1. The CDR3 is made up of 12 amino acids. The J segment lost 9 bases and the V segment lost 1 base, leaving 1 base of the junction unmatched. Germline V CDR1 and CDR2: SGHAT, FQDESV (reference sequence). The CDR3 loop is CASSLDRGTQYF. DNA for the CDR3: TGTGCCAGCAGCTTAGACAGGGGCACGCAGTATTTT.

V and J are TRBV10-3 and TRBJ2-2; D gene ambiguous. Germline-derived CDR1 and CDR2 are ENHRY and SYGVKD. The CDR3 extends over 13 amino acids. Trimming pared 7 bases from V and 0 bases from J, leaving 6 bases between. This CDR3 is CAIMAANTGELFF. Written as DNA, the CDR3 is TGTGCCATCATGGCGGCGAACACCGGGGAGCTGTTTTTT.

This clone was observed a handful of times. The chain uses TRBV2 and TRBJ1-3, with D possibly TRBD1 on 5 matching bases. V was clipped by 6 bases and J by 0 bases, with 12 bases between them. CDR3 size: 15 residues. Germline V gives CDR1 SNHLY, CDR2 FYNNEI. CDR3 protein: CASSAGLNSGNTIYF. CDR3 in DNA: TGTGCCAGCAGCGCGGGACTGAACTCTGGAAACACCATATATTTT.

The chain employs TRBV5-6 and TRBJ1-1; TRBD1 is a possible D gene (5 bases). The CDR3 length is 15 residues. Germline lookup yields CDR1 SGHDT and CDR2 YYEEEE. Deletions cut 3 bases from V and 1 base from J, with 13 bases between. In nucleotides, the CDR3 is TGTGCCAGCAGCTCCATCTTCAGGGCGAACACTGAAGCTTTCTTT. Residues: CASSSIFRANTEAFF.

This chain uses TRBV28 with TRBJ2-2; 7 bases map to TRBD2. The CDR3 consists of 14 residues. Germline assignment: CDR1 MDHEN and CDR2 SYDVKM. For the CDR3, the DNA is TGTGCTATACGGGGGGACGCGAACACCGGGGAGCTGTTTTTT. Protein: CAIRGDANTGELFF.

The V call is TRBV11-2, the J call TRBJ2-7; 7 nucleotides align to TRBD1. The germline V gene has CDR1 SGHAT and CDR2 FQNNGV. V was pared by 5 bases and J by 6 bases, with 7 bases of the junction left unmatched. The CDR3 totals 13 residues. For the CDR3, the DNA is TGTGCCAGCAGCACCCTGACAGGGTTCGAGCAGTACTTC. It translates to CASSTLTGFEQYF.

This clone was counted only a few times. The chain recombines TRBV18 with TRBJ1-3, with unresolved D. The V and J ends lost 2 bases and 3 bases respectively, with 8 bases between them. CDR1 and CDR2 from the germline V gene are KGHSH and LQKENI. The CDR3 extends over 14 amino acids. The CDR3 DNA sequence: TGTGCCAGCTCACCATTCGGAGATGGAAACACCATATATTTT. Amino acid sequence: CASSPFGDGNTIYF.

The gene calls are TRBV4-2 and TRBJ1-5, with TRBD1 matching over 10 bases. CDR3 size: 16 residues. Germline CDR1 reads LGHNA; CDR2 reads YNFKEQ. Trimming removed 1 base from V and 2 bases from J; junction bases left unmatched: 2. CDR3 sequence reads: CASSQGQGAGNQPQHF. As DNA, the CDR3 is TGTGCCAGCAGCCAAGGACAGGGGGCAGGCAATCAGCCCCAGCATTTT.